The rows below give T cell receptor beta chains drawn from one sample of a study of blood T cell repertoires in COVID-19. Some clones are missing from TCRdb's copy, which holds only in-frame ones; the method was immunoSEQ multiplex PCR. The sample holds about 73,000 clones, about four fifths seen once. The sample consisted of peripheral blood. The receptors were gathered from a woman aged 55 to 70 with acute or convalescent COVID-19. Each CDR3 is given with its conserved first and last residue. The D gene is left open where the match is weak. A row's size may be missing; if present it is once, few, many or a size class.

V gene: TRBV4-1
J gene: TRBJ1-1
D gene: NA
clone size: NA
CDR3 protein: CASSQGVWSRMNTEAFF
CDR3 DNA: TGCGCCAGCAGCCAAGGAGTTTGGTCAAGAATGAACACTGAAGCTTTCTTT

V gene: TRBV28
J gene: TRBJ1-2
D gene: NA
clone size: NA
CDR3 protein: CASRIGGGSNYGYTF
CDR3 DNA: TGTGCCAGCAGGATAGGCGGCGGCTCTAACTATGGCTACACCTTC

V gene: TRBV5-8
J gene: TRBJ2-1
D gene: TRBD2
clone size: NA
CDR3 protein: CAGRWERGGLNEQFF
CDR3 DNA: TGTGCCGGTCGGTGGGAGCGGGGGGGCCTCAATGAGCAGTTCTTC

V gene: TRBV4-1
J gene: TRBJ2-2
D gene: TRBD1
clone size: many
CDR3 protein: CASSQGAGTGNTGELFF
CDR3 DNA: TGCGCCAGCAGCCAAGGGGCCGGGACAGGGAACACCGGGGAGCTGTTTTTT

V gene: TRBV19
J gene: TRBJ1-4
D gene: TRBD1
clone size: NA
CDR3 protein: CASSNGQGAALRWEKLFF
CDR3 DNA: TGTGCCAGTAGCAACGGACAGGGGGCCGCGTTAAGGTGGGAAAAACTGTTTTTT

V gene: TRBV5-5
J gene: TRBJ1-1
D gene: NA
clone size: NA
CDR3 protein: CASSFGQQGTEAFF
CDR3 DNA: TGTGCCAGCAGCTTCGGACAGCAGGGGACTGAAGCTTTCTTT

V gene: TRBV19
J gene: TRBJ2-1
D gene: TRBD2
clone size: NA
CDR3 protein: CASSIGLAGEYNEQFF
CDR3 DNA: TGTGCCAGTAGTATAGGACTAGCGGGAGAATACAATGAGCAGTTCTTC

V gene: TRBV9
J gene: TRBJ1-3
D gene: NA
clone size: once
CDR3 protein: CASSVRLGLSGNTIYF
CDR3 DNA: TGTGCCAGCAGCGTAAGGCTGGGACTGTCAGGAAACACCATATATTTT

V gene: TRBV4-2
J gene: TRBJ2-2
D gene: TRBD2
clone size: NA
CDR3 protein: CASSIAGGTGELFF
CDR3 DNA: TGTGCCAGCAGCATAGCGGGGGGCACCGGGGAGCTGTTTTTT

V gene: TRBV6-5
J gene: TRBJ2-5
D gene: NA
clone size: NA
CDR3 protein: CASSYRGETQYF
CDR3 DNA: TGTGCCAGCAGTTACAGGGGGGAGACCCAGTACTTC

V gene: TRBV2
J gene: TRBJ2-7
D gene: NA
clone size: once
CDR3 protein: CASREAPISYEQYF
CDR3 DNA: TGTGCCAGCAGAGAGGCCCCCATCTCCTACGAGCAGTACTTC

V gene: TRBV18
J gene: TRBJ2-5
D gene: NA
clone size: NA
CDR3 protein: CASSLTQETQYF
CDR3 DNA: TGTGCCAGCTCACTCACTCAAGAGACCCAGTACTTC

V gene: TRBV27
J gene: TRBJ2-5
D gene: TRBD2
clone size: NA
CDR3 protein: CASSFDRGLAGGPGETQYF
CDR3 DNA: TGTGCCAGCAGTTTTGACAGGGGACTAGCGGGAGGTCCGGGGGAGACCCAGTACTTC

V gene: TRBV13
J gene: TRBJ1-6
D gene: NA
clone size: NA
CDR3 protein: CASSWVTRNSPLHF
CDR3 DNA: TGTGCCAGCAGCTGGGTGACTCGTAATTCACCCCTCCACTTT

V gene: TRBV19
J gene: TRBJ2-1
D gene: TRBD2
clone size: NA
CDR3 protein: CASSPTSGGANEQFF
CDR3 DNA: TGTGCCAGTAGCCCGACTAGCGGGGGGGCCAATGAGCAGTTCTTC

V gene: TRBV11-2
J gene: TRBJ1-3
D gene: NA
clone size: NA
CDR3 protein: CASSSEINSGNTIYF
CDR3 DNA: TGTGCCAGCAGCTCAGAAATAAACTCTGGAAACACCATATATTTT

V gene: TRBV3-1/TRBV3-2
J gene: TRBJ2-6
D gene: NA
clone size: once
CDR3 protein: CASSQAGAAGANVLTF
CDR3 DNA: TGTGCCAGCAGCCAAGCAGGGGCGGCTGGGGCCAACGTCCTGACTTTC

V gene: TRBV6-5
J gene: TRBJ1-5
D gene: NA
clone size: NA
CDR3 protein: CASSYAGSNQPQHF
CDR3 DNA: TGTGCCAGCAGTTACGCCGGTAGCAATCAGCCCCAGCATTTT

V gene: TRBV2
J gene: TRBJ2-3
D gene: TRBD2
clone size: NA
CDR3 protein: CASRRHPSGRAVADTQYF
CDR3 DNA: TGTGCCAGCCGTCGTCATCCTAGCGGGAGGGCCGTCGCAGATACGCAGTATTTT

V gene: TRBV7-8
J gene: TRBJ1-2
D gene: NA
clone size: NA
CDR3 protein: CASSHVRGDGYTF
CDR3 DNA: TGTGCCAGCAGTCACGTTCGCGGCGATGGCTACACCTTC

V gene: TRBV18
J gene: TRBJ1-2
D gene: NA
clone size: NA
CDR3 protein: CASSQGRYNYGYTF
CDR3 DNA: TGTGCCAGCTCACAGGGGCGCTATAACTATGGCTACACCTTC

V gene: TRBV30
J gene: TRBJ2-4
D gene: NA
clone size: once
CDR3 protein: CAWGLEGKNIQYF
CDR3 DNA: TGTGCCTGGGGGTTGGAGGGAAAAAACATTCAGTACTTC

V gene: TRBV18
J gene: TRBJ1-2
D gene: NA
clone size: once
CDR3 protein: CASSPPQGLGYGYTF
CDR3 DNA: TGTGCCAGCTCACCACCCCAGGGGTTAGGCTATGGCTACACCTTC

V gene: TRBV9
J gene: TRBJ2-1
D gene: TRBD2
clone size: NA
CDR3 protein: CASSVELAKYNEQFF
CDR3 DNA: TGTGCCAGCAGCGTAGAACTAGCGAAATACAATGAGCAGTTCTTC

V gene: TRBV7-8
J gene: TRBJ2-4
D gene: NA
clone size: NA
CDR3 protein: CASSLGGSGDQYF
CDR3 DNA: TGTGCCAGCAGCCTGGGAGGTTCTGGCGATCAGTACTTC

V gene: TRBV5-4
J gene: TRBJ1-4
D gene: NA
clone size: NA
CDR3 protein: CASSLAQGLTANEKLFF
CDR3 DNA: TGTGCCAGCAGCTTGGCGCAGGGGCTGACGGCTAATGAAAAACTGTTTTTT

V gene: TRBV7-8
J gene: TRBJ1-1
D gene: NA
clone size: few
CDR3 protein: CASSLVSQGKSEAFF
CDR3 DNA: TGTGCCAGCAGCTTAGTATCTCAGGGGAAGTCTGAAGCTTTCTTT

V gene: TRBV11-3
J gene: TRBJ2-1
D gene: TRBD1
clone size: NA
CDR3 protein: CASSLARDRVRDEQFF
CDR3 DNA: TGTGCCAGCAGCTTAGCCCGGGACAGGGTCAGAGATGAGCAGTTCTTC

V gene: TRBV27
J gene: TRBJ1-5
D gene: TRBD1
clone size: NA
CDR3 protein: CASSKGAVGNQPQHF
CDR3 DNA: TGTGCCAGCAGTAAGGGGGCGGTTGGGAATCAGCCCCAGCATTTT

V gene: TRBV29-1
J gene: TRBJ2-3
D gene: TRBD2
clone size: NA
CDR3 protein: CSLSRGLAVSTDTQYF
CDR3 DNA: TGCAGCCTATCCCGGGGACTAGCGGTTAGCACAGATACGCAGTATTTT

V gene: TRBV5-5
J gene: TRBJ1-1
D gene: NA
clone size: NA
CDR3 protein: CASSMIQGSEAFF
CDR3 DNA: TGTGCCAGCAGCATGATCCAGGGATCTGAAGCTTTCTTT

V gene: TRBV30
J gene: TRBJ2-5
D gene: NA
clone size: NA
CDR3 protein: CAWRRARGVETQYF
CDR3 DNA: TGTGCCTGGAGAAGGGCACGCGGGGTGGAGACCCAGTACTTC

V gene: TRBV6-2/TRBV6-3
J gene: TRBJ2-7
D gene: TRBD1
clone size: NA
CDR3 protein: CASSSQGTGGYEQYF
CDR3 DNA: TGTGCCAGCAGCTCTCAAGGGACAGGGGGCTACGAGCAGTACTTC

V gene: TRBV2
J gene: TRBJ1-1
D gene: TRBD1
clone size: NA
CDR3 protein: CASRGDRGGGTEAFF
CDR3 DNA: TGTGCCAGCAGGGGTGACAGGGGCGGAGGCACTGAAGCTTTCTTT

V gene: TRBV7-2
J gene: TRBJ2-7
D gene: TRBD2
clone size: NA
CDR3 protein: CASSLGSWTSGYEQYF
CDR3 DNA: TGTGCCAGCAGCTTAGGTAGCTGGACTAGCGGGTACGAGCAGTACTTC

V gene: TRBV3-1/TRBV3-2
J gene: TRBJ2-7
D gene: NA
clone size: NA
CDR3 protein: CASSRTAYEQYF
CDR3 DNA: TGTGCCAGCAGCCGGACAGCCTACGAGCAGTACTTC

V gene: TRBV4-1
J gene: TRBJ1-5
D gene: TRBD1
clone size: NA
CDR3 protein: CASSQGQGGNQPQHF
CDR3 DNA: TGCGCCAGCAGCCAAGGACAGGGGGGGAATCAGCCCCAGCATTTT

V gene: TRBV9
J gene: TRBJ2-5
D gene: TRBD1
clone size: NA
CDR3 protein: CASSKRQGTGETQYF
CDR3 DNA: TGTGCCAGCAGCAAAAGACAGGGGACGGGGGAGACCCAGTACTTC

V gene: TRBV20-1
J gene: TRBJ1-5
D gene: TRBD1
clone size: NA
CDR3 protein: CSASKQGRSPNQPQHF
CDR3 DNA: TGCAGTGCTAGTAAACAGGGGCGAAGTCCCAATCAGCCCCAGCATTTT

V gene: TRBV6-4
J gene: TRBJ2-3
D gene: NA
clone size: NA
CDR3 protein: CASSSQPGGSTDTQYF
CDR3 DNA: TGTGCCAGCAGTTCCCAGCCCGGCGGCAGCACAGATACGCAGTATTTT

V gene: TRBV23-1
J gene: TRBJ1-5
D gene: NA
clone size: NA
CDR3 protein: CASSHSQGAGAAHQPQHF
CDR3 DNA: TGCGCCAGCAGTCACTCGCAAGGAGCAGGGGCCGCGCATCAGCCCCAGCATTTT

V gene: TRBV28
J gene: TRBJ1-4
D gene: NA
clone size: few
CDR3 protein: CASSFLWGPNEKLFF
CDR3 DNA: TGTGCCAGCAGTTTCTTATGGGGGCCTAATGAAAAACTGTTTTTT

V gene: TRBV19
J gene: TRBJ2-7
D gene: TRBD2
clone size: NA
CDR3 protein: CASSIFGGSASYEQYF
CDR3 DNA: TGTGCCAGTAGTATCTTTGGCGGGAGTGCGTCCTACGAGCAGTACTTC

V gene: TRBV6-1
J gene: TRBJ1-2
D gene: NA
clone size: NA
CDR3 protein: CASSELAPIINYGYTF
CDR3 DNA: TGTGCCAGCAGTGAACTGGCCCCGATTATTAACTATGGCTACACCTTC

V gene: TRBV15
J gene: TRBJ1-4
D gene: NA
clone size: few
CDR3 protein: CATSRDFWDKTTNEKLFF
CDR3 DNA: TGTGCCACCAGCAGAGATTTTTGGGACAAGACAACTAATGAAAAACTGTTTTTT

V gene: TRBV11-3
J gene: TRBJ1-2
D gene: NA
clone size: NA
CDR3 protein: CASSRPRTTYGYTF
CDR3 DNA: TGTGCCAGCAGCCGCCCCCGGACAACCTATGGCTACACCTTC

V gene: TRBV5-1
J gene: TRBJ2-2
D gene: NA
clone size: once
CDR3 protein: CASSLERAGIGTGELFF
CDR3 DNA: TGCGCCAGCAGCTTGGAACGGGCAGGGATAGGCACCGGGGAGCTGTTTTTT

V gene: TRBV9
J gene: TRBJ2-3
D gene: TRBD2
clone size: NA
CDR3 protein: CASGRTSGGSSTDTQYF
CDR3 DNA: TGTGCCAGCGGGAGGACTAGCGGGGGATCTAGCACAGATACGCAGTATTTT